The 26 T cell receptor beta chains below were found in one sample sequenced in a study of T cells in localized non-small cell lung cancer (dated by TCRdb to between 2020 and 2021). The library came from the immunoSEQ multiplex PCR assay. The source is immuneACCESS, and TCRdb retained only in-frame sequences with V and J called. Part of the clones is not carried over; for the studies checked, unresolved V genes explain less than half of this, and the remainder is unexplained. This sample lists more than 30,000 clones; 78% were detected once. Together, the top ten hold roughly two fifths of the sample. Sequenced here: peripheral blood, sampled before any cancer treatment. These receptors came from a male donor at least 60 years old with stage II squamous cell lung carcinoma.

The chain links TRBV5-1 to TRBJ1-4; D remains unclear. Germline CDR1 is SGHRS and CDR2 is YFSETQ. This CDR3 is built from 16 residues. Trimming left V 1 base short and J 5 bases short, with 15 bases between. The CDR3 DNA sequence: TGCGCCAGCAGCTTGTCTCTCGGCCAGATGAATGAAAAACTGTTTTTT. As protein: CASSLSLGQMNEKLFF.

Regarding this clone: Other DNA sequences from this sample encode an identical CDR3 as well. This sequence joins TRBV18 and TRBJ2-2; no reliable D call. V lost 1 base and J lost 4, with 10 bases in between. Germline loops: CDR1 KGHSH, CDR2 LQKENI. The CDR3 is 15 amino acids. CDR3 sequence: CASSPREVTTGELFF. In DNA form, the CDR3 reads TGTGCCAGCTCACCACGTGAGGTGACCACCGGGGAGCTGTTTTTT.

This chain joins TRBV6-6 and TRBJ2-2; no reliable D call. Germline V gene data show CDR1 as MNHNY and CDR2 as SVGAGI (reference sequence). The V gene lost 8 bases and the J gene lost 7 bases, with 14 bases spanning the gap. The CDR3 is made up of 13 amino acids. CDR3 loop: CASGSLKFGELFF. CDR3 DNA: TGTGCCAGCGGCTCCTTAAAGTTCGGGGAGCTGTTTTTT.

The chain employs TRBV4-2 and TRBJ1-5; no clear D gene. Per the germline V gene, CDR1 is LGHNA and CDR2 is YNFKEQ. Trimming shortened V by 4 bases and J by 0 bases, and 10 bases separated the two germline ends. The CDR3 totals 15 residues. The DNA for the CDR3 is TGTGCCAGCAGCCTCGAGCCAACTAGCAATCAGCCCCAGCATTTT. This codes for CASSLEPTSNQPQHF.

The rearrangement joins TRBV7-8 to TRBJ1-1; possibly TRBD1 for D (5 bases). V was shortened by 1 base and J by 6 bases, with 15 bases between the two germline ends. The CDR3 length is 15 residues. Germline values: CDR1 SGHVS, CDR2 FQNEAQ. CDR3 residues: CASSLVFGREAEAFF. The CDR3 DNA reads as TGTGCCAGCAGCTTAGTATTCGGCAGGGAGGCTGAAGCTTTCTTT.

This chain joins TRBV30 and TRBJ2-2; D is undetermined. The CDR3 is made up of 12 amino acids. V was pared by 5 bases and J by 6 bases, with 10 bases between. Germline loops: CDR1 GTSNPN, CDR2 SVGIG (reference sequence). CDR3 in amino acids: CAWHGRSGELFF. For the CDR3, the DNA is TGTGCCTGGCATGGGCGGTCCGGGGAGCTGTTTTTT.

This chain connects TRBV5-1 to TRBJ2-3; 7 nucleotides align to TRBD1. Germline V gives CDR1 SGHRS, CDR2 YFSETQ. CDR3 length equals 14 residues. Trimming cost V 3 bases and J 2 bases; bases outside gene matches: 3. The CDR3 nucleotides read TGCGCCAGCAGCTGGGGGACAGTCACAGATACGCAGTATTTT. Residues: CASSWGTVTDTQYF. Looking up the rest from reference TRBV5-1 and TRBJ2-3 gives the full variable domain: KAGVTQTPRYLIKTRGQQVTLSCSPISGHRSVSWYQQTPGQGLQFLFEYFSETQRNKGNFPGRFSGRQFSNSRSEMNVSTLELGDSALYLCASSWGTVTDTQYFGPGTRLTVL.

This chain links TRBV6-6 with TRBJ1-2, with D possibly being TRBD1 (5 bases). The CDR3 contains 12 residues. Per the germline V gene, CDR1 is MNHNY and CDR2 is SVGAGI (reference sequence). V was pared by 8 bases and J by 4 bases, with 11 bases between. CDR3 nucleotide sequence: TGTGCCAGCGGGGACCCGGGCTATGGCTACACCTTC. Translating it yields CASGDPGYGYTF.

The V and J genes are TRBV5-1 and TRBJ1-1, with a tentative D call TRBD1 (5 bases). Germline CDR1 SGHRS, CDR2 YFSETQ. There are 15 residues in the CDR3. V was cut by 4 bases and J by 1 base, with 14 bases left in between. The CDR3 reads CASSRAGASNTEAFF. The CDR3 DNA is TGCGCCAGCAGCAGAGCCGGGGCCTCGAACACTGAAGCTTTCTTT.

The chain joins TRBV14 to TRBJ1-2, with D unclear. The CDR3 extends over 14 amino acids. The germline gives CDR1 SGHDN, CDR2 FVKESK. V lost 2 bases and J 2 bases, leaving 9 bases between the germline ends. CDR3 nucleotide sequence: TGTGCCAGCAGCCAACTCGACGGGAACTATGGCTACACCTTC. Its protein product is CASSQLDGNYGYTF.

The CDR3: CASSERTGGEDGYTF. For the CDR3, the DNA is TGCGCCAGCAGCGAGAGGACAGGGGGCGAAGATGGCTACACCTTC. The chain links TRBV5-1 to TRBJ1-2; TRBD1 aligns across 11 bases. Losses at the gene ends were 4 bases for V and 6 bases for J; bases not matched to a gene: 8. The CDR3 has 15 amino acids. Germline CDR1 and CDR2: SGHRS and YFSETQ.

This clone was recorded a few times. This chain links TRBV7-9 with TRBJ2-4; tentatively, D is TRBD1 (5 bases). Per the germline V gene, CDR1 is SEHNR and CDR2 is FQNEAQ (reference sequence). Trimming shortened V by 5 bases and J by 6 bases, and 14 bases separated the two germline ends. The CDR3 sequence is 14 residues long. CDR3 in DNA: TGTGCCAGCAGCGAAGCGCAGGGTATAAACATTCAGTACTTC. This codes for CASSEAQGINIQYF.

This sequence joins TRBV19 and TRBJ1-5, with TRBD1 as a possible D gene (5 bases). There are 15 residues in the CDR3. The ends were cut back, 6 bases at V and 2 bases at J, with 14 bases in the middle. CDR1 LNHDA and CDR2 SQIVND come from the germline V gene (reference sequence). The CDR3 sequence is CASRLGGGGNQPQHF. In nucleotides, the CDR3 is TGTGCCAGTAGATTGGGGGGGGGAGGCAATCAGCCCCAGCATTTT.

V is TRBV15 and J is TRBJ2-1; D gene uncertain. CDR1 and CDR2 (germline): LNHNV, YYDKDF (reference sequence). CDR3 length: 13 residues. Trimming removed 0 bases at V and 8 bases at J, with 8 bases between. The CDR3 loop is CATSRDTGDEQFF. The CDR3 nucleotides read TGTGCCACCAGCAGAGATACTGGGGATGAGCAGTTCTTC.

The V call is TRBV21-1, the J call TRBJ2-3; whether TRBD2, the table's D call, matches the DNA was not checked. TRBV21-1 is annotated as a pseudogene. The CDR3 runs 16 residues. The CDR3 region is CASSKKFRGAVYTQYF. CDR3 in DNA: TGTGCCAGCAGCAAAAAGTTCCGGGGGGCCGTCTATACGCAGTATTTT.

The gene calls are TRBV18 and TRBJ2-5; D possibly matches TRBD1 or TRBD2 (5 bases each). This CDR3 has 19 amino acids. With 3 bases removed from V and 5 bases from J, the gap between germline ends came to 28 bases. Germline values: CDR1 KGHSH, CDR2 LQKENI. The CDR3 sequence is CASSPTVRGWDVRGETQYF. In DNA form, the CDR3 reads TGTGCCAGCTCACCGACAGTTAGGGGATGGGACGTTCGTGGGGAGACCCAGTACTTC.

This chain's CDR3 is CASRDSDARSHYGYTF. For the CDR3, the DNA is TGTGCCAGCCGGGATTCGGACGCCCGGTCCCATTATGGCTACACCTTC. The chain links TRBV2 to TRBJ1-2; D remains unclear. Trimming took 8 bases from V and 5 from J, leaving 24 bases between them. CDR1 is SNHLY, CDR2 FYNNEI, per germline. The CDR3 sequence is 16 residues long.

The chain couples TRBV6-4 to TRBJ2-6; D not resolved. Looked up from germline, CDR1 is MRHNA and CDR2 is SNTAGT. Trimming removed 3 bases at V and 12 bases at J, with 12 bases between. The CDR3 length is 13 residues. CDR3 nucleotides: TGTGCCAGCAGTGAATTTACCGGGTCCGTCCTGACTTTC. Encoded protein: CASSEFTGSVLTF.

The chain has TRBV7-3 and TRBJ2-3; the D gene is possibly TRBD2 (5 bases). The length of the CDR3 is 13 residues. The V gene lost 6 bases and the J gene lost 4 bases, with 11 bases spanning the gap. CDR1 is SGHTA and CDR2 is FQGTGA in the germline V gene. As DNA, the CDR3 is TGTGCCAGCAGTTCGGGCGGGTCAGATACGCAGTATTTT. Encoded protein: CASSSGGSDTQYF.

This clone was detected only once. The rearrangement joins TRBV7-3 to TRBJ1-2, with D maybe TRBD1 (6 bases). The V and J ends lost 2 bases and 0 bases respectively, with 7 bases between them. Looked up from germline, CDR1 is SGHTA and CDR2 is FQGTGA. This CDR3 region has 14 residues. The chain's CDR3 is CASSLAGANYGYTF. CDR3 sequence (DNA): TGTGCCAGCAGCTTAGCAGGGGCTAACTATGGCTACACCTTC.

The chain has TRBV7-2 and TRBJ2-7, with D maybe TRBD1 (5 bases). V was pared by 5 bases and J by 4 bases, with 12 bases between. Germline V CDR1 and CDR2: SGHTA, FQGNSA. The CDR3 length is 13 residues. CDR3 DNA: TGTGCCAGCAGCCCCGCGGCAGGGTACGAGCAGTACTTC. Residues: CASSPAAGYEQYF. The full variable domain, rest sourced from reference TRBV7-2 and TRBJ2-7, is GAGVSQSPSNKVTEKGKDVELRCDPISGHTALYWYRQSLGQGLEFLIYFQGNSAPDKSGLPSDRFSAERTGGSVSTLTIQRTQQEDSAVYLCASSPAAGYEQYFGPGTRLTVT.

The chain joins TRBV9 to TRBJ2-2, with a possible D match to TRBD2 (6 bases). The length of the CDR3 is 14 residues. Trimming removed 2 bases from V and 4 bases from J, with 9 bases in between. Germline values: CDR1 SGDLS, CDR2 YYNGEE. The CDR3 spells CASSVRDFTGELFF. The CDR3 region has the DNA TGTGCCAGCAGCGTCCGGGACTTCACCGGGGAGCTGTTTTTT.

The chain employs TRBV5-1 and TRBJ2-2, with D uncertain. Germline CDR1 SGHRS, CDR2 YFSETQ. This CDR3 is 15 amino acids long. The V end lost 4 bases, the J end lost 4 bases, and 14 bases lay between the germline ends. Here the CDR3 reads CASSVRTDRTGELFF. Written as DNA, the CDR3 is TGCGCCAGCAGCGTTCGGACGGATCGCACCGGGGAGCTGTTTTTT.

The chain has TRBV7-9 and TRBJ2-7; 8 bases fit TRBD1. Trimming cost V 5 bases and J 6 bases; bases outside gene matches: 3. Per the germline V gene, CDR1 is SEHNR and CDR2 is FQNEAQ (reference sequence). The CDR3 sequence is 12 residues long. The CDR3 sequence: CASSPTGVEQYF. The CDR3 nucleotides read TGTGCCAGCAGCCCGACAGGGGTCGAGCAGTACTTC.

The rearrangement joins TRBV6-1 to TRBJ1-3; no firm D call. The CDR3 totals 11 residues. CDR1 and CDR2 (germline): MNHNS, SASEGT. V was shortened by 7 bases and J by 4 bases, with 5 bases between the two germline ends. This chain's CDR3 is CASITGNTIYF. DNA for the CDR3: TGTGCCAGCATTACAGGAAACACCATATATTTT.

The CDR3 coding sequence is TGTGCCAGCAGCTCCTCCCGGGTGGGAAACACTGAAGCTTTCTTT. It codes for CASSSSRVGNTEAFF. This rearrangement joins TRBV5-6 to TRBJ1-1; D ambiguous. CDR1 and CDR2 (germline): SGHDT, YYEEEE. The V end was cut by 3 bases, the J end by 2 bases, with 14 bases between. This CDR3 has 15 residues. Based on the CDR3 plus reference TRBV5-6 and TRBJ1-1, the full variable domain is DAGVTQSPTHLIKTRGQQVTLRCSPKSGHDTVSWYQQALGQGPQFIFQYYEEEERQRGNFPDRFSGHQFPNYSSELNVNALLLGDSALYLCASSSSRVGNTEAFFGQGTRLTVV.